Listed below are T cell receptor beta chains from one sample, sequenced in a study of molecular identifiers for immune sequencing clone quantification. In TCRdb, the PCR reads were re-called with MiXCR into one record per CDR3 protein. The data show 550,000 to 750,000 distinct CDR3 sequences, 20% seen once. Input material: naive CD8+ T cells from blood, with Jurkat cell RNA spiked in. These receptors were collected from a human donor in good health. Some libraries in this study had Jurkat cell RNA spiked in. Each CDR3 is given with its conserved first and last residue. The order of the fields is clone size, V gene, J gene, CDR3 protein. The listing skips clone size in some rows; elsewhere it reads once, few, many or a size class.

clone size: few
V gene: TRBV30
J gene: TRBJ2-1
CDR3 protein: CAWSGETRGWIEQFF

clone size: many
V gene: TRBV7-9
J gene: TRBJ2-7
CDR3 protein: CASSFVASYYEQYF

clone size: many
V gene: TRBV20-1
J gene: TRBJ1-5
CDR3 protein: CSAREGSNQPQHF

clone size: many
V gene: TRBV3-1
J gene: TRBJ1-1
CDR3 protein: CASSQVRTGVTEAFF

clone size: .
V gene: TRBV6-5
J gene: TRBJ1-2
CDR3 protein: CASSYSPDNYGYTF

clone size: many
V gene: TRBV6-1
J gene: TRBJ1-1
CDR3 protein: CASNLGITEAFF

clone size: many
V gene: TRBV20-1
J gene: TRBJ2-3
CDR3 protein: CSARAYLAGASTSDTQYF

clone size: .
V gene: TRBV25-1
J gene: TRBJ2-7
CDR3 protein: CASGRWTGTSSYEQYF

clone size: .
V gene: TRBV20-1
J gene: TRBJ2-7
CDR3 protein: CSARPQGMGRYEQYF

clone size: few
V gene: TRBV27
J gene: TRBJ1-1
CDR3 protein: CASSPLTGYTVAFF

clone size: many
V gene: TRBV20-1
J gene: TRBJ2-7
CDR3 protein: CSALNRILAYEQYF

clone size: many
V gene: TRBV20-1
J gene: TRBJ2-1
CDR3 protein: CSASEVIQPGDYNEQFF

clone size: once
V gene: TRBV19
J gene: TRBJ2-7
CDR3 protein: CASSVGTGTCEQYF

clone size: many
V gene: TRBV6-2/TRBV6-3
J gene: TRBJ2-7
CDR3 protein: CASSYLQGGEQYF

clone size: .
V gene: TRBV19
J gene: TRBJ1-2
CDR3 protein: CASSIGVFSGYTF

clone size: many
V gene: TRBV2
J gene: TRBJ2-5
CDR3 protein: CASDGAGTETQYF

clone size: many
V gene: TRBV27
J gene: TRBJ2-1
CDR3 protein: CASSPRKSSYNEQFF

clone size: many
V gene: TRBV3-1
J gene: TRBJ2-7
CDR3 protein: CASSPGTGSFYEQYF

clone size: many
V gene: TRBV28
J gene: TRBJ1-5
CDR3 protein: CASSLQWGGDQPQHF

clone size: many
V gene: TRBV7-9
J gene: TRBJ2-2
CDR3 protein: CASSWYTGELFF

clone size: many
V gene: TRBV12-3/TRBV12-4
J gene: TRBJ2-3
CDR3 protein: CASSSTVGTDTQYF

clone size: .
V gene: TRBV27
J gene: TRBJ2-7
CDR3 protein: CSSSLGRDYEQYF

clone size: many
V gene: TRBV4-3
J gene: TRBJ1-1
CDR3 protein: CASSLGEENTEAFF

clone size: .
V gene: TRBV4-3
J gene: TRBJ2-1
CDR3 protein: CASSQDPTFEQFF

clone size: many
V gene: TRBV28
J gene: TRBJ1-5
CDR3 protein: CASQEGVSNQPQHF

clone size: many
V gene: TRBV27
J gene: TRBJ1-1
CDR3 protein: CASSLSGTGGRGTEAFF

clone size: many
V gene: TRBV7-2
J gene: TRBJ2-7
CDR3 protein: CASSWDSLNGYEQYF

clone size: many
V gene: TRBV30
J gene: TRBJ2-3
CDR3 protein: CAWSVGSGGADTQYF

clone size: many
V gene: TRBV4-1
J gene: TRBJ2-3
CDR3 protein: CASSQGFVRERDTQYF

clone size: many
V gene: TRBV21-1
J gene: TRBJ2-3
CDR3 protein: CASNLRRGQGSTDTQYF

clone size: few
V gene: TRBV19
J gene: TRBJ2-2
CDR3 protein: CASSIGQGRDAGELFF

clone size: .
V gene: TRBV19
J gene: TRBJ1-2
CDR3 protein: CASTPGQGHLGYTF

clone size: .
V gene: TRBV7-2
J gene: TRBJ2-7
CDR3 protein: CASSPGGPADEQYF

clone size: many
V gene: TRBV27
J gene: TRBJ2-4
CDR3 protein: CASSLSPTGPTQYF

clone size: many
V gene: TRBV4-3
J gene: TRBJ2-5
CDR3 protein: CASSPTSRAETQYF

clone size: many
V gene: TRBV25-1
J gene: TRBJ2-5
CDR3 protein: CASSEYDNVEETQYF

clone size: many
V gene: TRBV24-1
J gene: TRBJ2-1
CDR3 protein: CATSDLGPPEQFF